This TCR beta chain comes out of a study of blood T cell repertoires in COVID-19. Across the study: Samples taken during acute and convalescent COVID-19 were collected in the United States, Italy and Spain. T cells, B-cell-depleted T cells, or PBMCs supplied cDNA or gDNA.

Original handling: Quantification of nucleated cells was approximated via reference gene primer amplification. Produced via immunoSEQ multiplex PCR; TCRdb's table is partial and in-frame only. The V and J calls and clone size are taken from that table; D and trimming were inferred from the DNA. The table has around 220,000 clones, about 90% seen once. This CDR3 has 18 amino acids. V was clipped by 1 base and J by 4 bases; unmatched bases: 11. Germline V lookup: CDR1 SGHRS, CDR2 YFSETQ. The V and J genes are TRBV5-1 and TRBJ2-1; TRBD2 agrees at 10 bases. The clonotype comes from a man aged 35 to 55 with active or convalescent COVID-19. Input material: peripheral blood. CDR3 amino acids: CASSLTSGVGGGYNEQFF. The CDR3 DNA reads as TGCGCCAGCAGCTTGACTAGCGGGGTTGGGGGAGGTTACAATGAGCAGTTCTTC.